The rows below give T cell receptor beta chains drawn from one sample of a study of shared clonotypes between healthy human individuals. The protocol was immunoSEQ multiplex PCR, while the TCRdb copy is restricted to in-frame clones and leaves out a portion. The sample records approximately 1.5 million clones, approximately 98.5% being singletons. Input material: naive CD4+ T cells sorted from blood. The receptors shown here come from a man aged 25-45 years in good health. CDR3s include the opening cysteine and the closing phenylalanine or tryptophan. D genes are given only for firm matches. Clone size is stated in some rows and not others, as once, few, many or a class when expanded.

clone size	D gene	V gene	J gene	CDR3 protein	CDR3 DNA
-	-	TRBV19	TRBJ2-5	CASSISGQETQYF	TGTGCCAGTAGTATCTCGGGCCAAGAGACCCAGTACTTC
-	-	TRBV7-2	TRBJ2-3	CASSILKPYTDTQYF	TGTGCCAGCAGCATCCTTAAACCTTACACAGATACGCAGTATTTT
once	-	TRBV21-1	TRBJ2-5	CASSEDPGGFQETQYF	TGTGCCAGCAGCGAGGACCCTGGAGGGTTTCAAGAGACCCAGTACTTC
-	-	TRBV27	TRBJ1-2	CASSSRGRNYGYTF	TGTGCCAGCAGTTCGCGAGGGAGGAACTATGGCTACACCTTC
-	TRBD1	TRBV28	TRBJ2-5	CASSRPTGGKETQYF	TGTGCCAGCAGCCGACCGACAGGGGGGAAAGAGACCCAGTACTTC
-	-	TRBV14	TRBJ2-1	CASSQVRRGEQFF	TGTGCCAGCAGCCAAGTTCGACGGGGTGAGCAGTTCTTC
-	-	TRBV5-4	TRBJ2-2	CASSPLAPTGELFF	TGTGCCAGCAGCCCACTAGCACCGACCGGGGAGCTGTTTTTT
-	-	TRBV6-6	TRBJ2-7	CASSSPFGPHEQYF	TGTGCCAGCAGCTCACCGTTTGGGCCTCACGAGCAGTACTTC
-	TRBD2	TRBV27	TRBJ2-7	CASSFSTSGKGAYEQYF	TGTGCCAGCAGTTTTTCCACTAGCGGTAAGGGCGCCTACGAGCAGTACTTC
-	TRBD1	TRBV28	TRBJ1-1	CASGQGKAFF	TGTGCCAGCGGACAGGGGAAAGCTTTCTTT
-	-	TRBV28	TRBJ1-5	CASSLGRFNQPQHF	TGTGCCAGCAGTTTAGGGAGATTCAATCAGCCCCAGCATTTT
once	-	TRBV29-1	TRBJ1-2	CSVDGGRYGYTF	TGCAGCGTTGATGGGGGGCGATATGGCTACACCTTC
-	TRBD1	TRBV7-3	TRBJ2-2	CASSSGRDRVNTGELFF	TGTGCCAGCAGCTCCGGCCGCGACAGGGTGAACACCGGGGAGCTGTTTTTT
-	-	TRBV6-5	TRBJ1-1	CASSYSQGTEAFF	TGTGCCAGCAGTTACTCACAGGGCACTGAAGCTTTCTTT
-	TRBD1	TRBV5-1	TRBJ1-1	CASSRFPGGRNFKVSGTEAFF	TGCGCCAGCAGCCGATTTCCAGGGGGCCGGAACTTTAAGGTATCTGGGACTGAAGCTTTCTTT
-	-	TRBV2	TRBJ1-5	CASSLPGNQPQHF	TGTGCCAGCAGCCTCCCTGGCAATCAGCCCCAGCATTTT
once	TRBD2	TRBV2	TRBJ2-1	CASSKLAGAYNEQFF	TGTGCCAGCAGTAAGCTAGCGGGAGCATACAATGAGCAGTTCTTC
-	TRBD2	TRBV7-6	TRBJ2-3	CASSGHSGSITDTQYF	TGTGCCAGCAGCGGACATAGCGGGAGTATTACAGATACGCAGTATTTT
once	-	TRBV28	TRBJ2-1	CASSLQGWDNEQFF	TGTGCCAGCAGTTTGCAGGGATGGGACAATGAGCAGTTCTTC
-	-	TRBV5-1	TRBJ2-1	CASSLVGGGYNEQFF	TGCGCCAGCAGCTTGGTTGGGGGCGGCTACAATGAGCAGTTCTTC